This is a list of T cell receptor beta chains from one sample in a study of vaccination and CD4 T cells after COVID-19. From the PCR reads, TCRdb called clonotypes with MiXCR, one entry per CDR3 protein. The table has just over 20,000 distinct CDR3 sequences, around 50% seen once. Sequencing was performed on CD4+ T cells from blood, taken before SARS-CoV-2 vaccination. The receptors here all came from a human donor who had recovered from COVID-19. The CDR3 runs from the conserved cysteine through the conserved F or W. A D gene is named only where the DNA matches it firmly. Some rows mark clone size as missing; the rest say once, few, many or name a class of expanded clone.

CDR3 DNA: TGTGCCATCAGTGAGTCCCGATTTCCACAGGGGGGGCTAGGGAACATTCAGTACTTC
CDR3 protein: CAISESRFPQGGLGNIQYF
V gene: TRBV10-3
clone size: once
D gene: NA
J gene: TRBJ2-4
CDR3 length: 19

CDR3 DNA: TGTGCCAGCAGTCGCGGGGGCCGTTATGGCTACACCTTC
CDR3 protein: CASSRGGRYGYTF
V gene: TRBV6-2/TRBV6-3
clone size: few
D gene: NA
J gene: TRBJ1-2
CDR3 length: 13

CDR3 DNA: TGTGCCAGCAGTTACTCGAGACGGCTGAACACCGGGGAGCTGTTTTTT
CDR3 protein: CASSYSRRLNTGELFF
V gene: TRBV6-2/TRBV6-3
clone size: NA
D gene: NA
J gene: TRBJ2-2
CDR3 length: 16

CDR3 DNA: TGCAGCGTTGAGGGGGAGGGCCACACCGGGGAGCTGTTTTTT
CDR3 protein: CSVEGEGHTGELFF
V gene: TRBV29-1
clone size: NA
D gene: TRBD2
J gene: TRBJ2-2
CDR3 length: 14

CDR3 DNA: TGTGCCACCAGCCCAAGCGACGGGCCTAGCAATCAGCCCCAGCATTTT
CDR3 protein: CATSPSDGPSNQPQHF
V gene: TRBV24-1
clone size: NA
D gene: NA
J gene: TRBJ1-5
CDR3 length: 16

CDR3 DNA: TGTGCCACCAGCATGGATACGAGCGGGAGGAGGAATGAGCAGTTCTTC
CDR3 protein: CATSMDTSGRRNEQFF
V gene: TRBV15
clone size: NA
D gene: TRBD2
J gene: TRBJ2-1
CDR3 length: 16

CDR3 DNA: TGTGCCAGTGGGTCTGGACCGACTACGGATACGCAGTATTTT
CDR3 protein: CASGSGPTTDTQYF
V gene: TRBV19
clone size: few
D gene: NA
J gene: TRBJ2-3
CDR3 length: 14

CDR3 DNA: TGTGCCAGCAGCACAGAGCGGGTACACGAGCAGTACTTC
CDR3 protein: CASSTERVHEQYF
V gene: TRBV11-2
clone size: NA
D gene: NA
J gene: TRBJ2-7
CDR3 length: 13

CDR3 DNA: TGCAGTGCCCCCGGGACTAACCAGTACTTC
CDR3 protein: CSAPGTNQYF
V gene: TRBV20-1
clone size: NA
D gene: TRBD2
J gene: TRBJ2-7
CDR3 length: 10

CDR3 DNA: TGTGCCACCAGCAGAGATCCGGGACAGGATTTACGGGTCTACGAGCAGTACTTC
CDR3 protein: CATSRDPGQDLRVYEQYF
V gene: TRBV15
clone size: once
D gene: TRBD1
J gene: TRBJ2-7
CDR3 length: 18

CDR3 DNA: TGTGCCAGCAGTGGACAGAGTGAGCAGTTCTTC
CDR3 protein: CASSGQSEQFF
V gene: TRBV2
clone size: NA
D gene: NA
J gene: TRBJ2-1
CDR3 length: 11

CDR3 DNA: TGCAGTGCTAGAGACCCGGGACTAGCGGACAATGAGCAGTTCTTC
CDR3 protein: CSARDPGLADNEQFF
V gene: TRBV20-1
clone size: once
D gene: TRBD2
J gene: TRBJ2-1
CDR3 length: 15

CDR3 DNA: TGTGCCAGCAGGGGCAGCGGGAGAACTTACGAGCAGTACTTC
CDR3 protein: CASRGSGRTYEQYF
V gene: TRBV11-2
clone size: once
D gene: TRBD2
J gene: TRBJ2-7
CDR3 length: 14

CDR3 DNA: TGTGCCCACTCACACAGGCGGGGATGGGGCACTGAAGCTTTCTTT
CDR3 protein: CAHSHRRGWGTEAFF
V gene: TRBV28
clone size: NA
D gene: NA
J gene: TRBJ1-1
CDR3 length: 15

CDR3 DNA: TGTGCCAGCAGCTTAGTGTCGGCTAGCGGGAGAAATGAGCAGTTCTTC
CDR3 protein: CASSLVSASGRNEQFF
V gene: TRBV7-6
clone size: few
D gene: TRBD2
J gene: TRBJ2-1
CDR3 length: 16

CDR3 DNA: TGTGCCATCAGTGAGTACCTTCAAGAGACCCAGTACTTC
CDR3 protein: CAISEYLQETQYF
V gene: TRBV10-3
clone size: NA
D gene: NA
J gene: TRBJ2-5
CDR3 length: 13

CDR3 DNA: TGCAGTGCTAGCCGCAGGGCCTACGAGCAGTACTTC
CDR3 protein: CSASRRAYEQYF
V gene: TRBV20-1
clone size: few
D gene: NA
J gene: TRBJ2-7
CDR3 length: 12

CDR3 DNA: TGTGCCATCAGTGAGCGTCTGGGAGAAGGGTCGGATAGCAATCAGCCCCAGCATTTT
CDR3 protein: CAISERLGEGSDSNQPQHF
V gene: TRBV10-3
clone size: NA
D gene: NA
J gene: TRBJ1-5
CDR3 length: 19

CDR3 DNA: TGTGCCAGCAACTTCGGGAGCAATCAGCCCCAGCATTTT
CDR3 protein: CASNFGSNQPQHF
V gene: TRBV7-8
clone size: few
D gene: NA
J gene: TRBJ1-5
CDR3 length: 13

CDR3 DNA: TGTGCCAGCGGCCTTGGTCTTCGGGCCAACACAGATACGCAGTATTTT
CDR3 protein: CASGLGLRANTDTQYF
V gene: TRBV7-6
clone size: NA
D gene: NA
J gene: TRBJ2-3
CDR3 length: 16

CDR3 DNA: TGTGCCATCAGTGAGTTAACAGGGGCCGGGGCCAACGTCCTGACTTTC
CDR3 protein: CAISELTGAGANVLTF
V gene: TRBV10-3
clone size: once
D gene: TRBD1
J gene: TRBJ2-6
CDR3 length: 16

CDR3 DNA: TGTGCCACCAGCAGCGACTTATGGGCTAGCGGGAGGGCCTCTACCGGGGAGCTGTTTTTT
CDR3 protein: CATSSDLWASGRASTGELFF
V gene: TRBV15
clone size: NA
D gene: TRBD2
J gene: TRBJ2-2
CDR3 length: 20

CDR3 DNA: TGTGCCAGTAGTGACCCCGGGGGGAGCGGCCAGCCCCAGCATTTT
CDR3 protein: CASSDPGGSGQPQHF
V gene: TRBV19
clone size: few
D gene: NA
J gene: TRBJ1-5
CDR3 length: 15

CDR3 DNA: TGTGCCAGCAGGAACCCCATTTTTCGCAGGCCGATCAACCCCTACGAGCAGTACTTC
CDR3 protein: CASRNPIFRRPINPYEQYF
V gene: TRBV6-1
clone size: NA
D gene: NA
J gene: TRBJ2-7
CDR3 length: 19

CDR3 DNA: TGTGCCAGTAGTAAAACCGGGACAGGGGGCCAAGAGACCCAGTACTTC
CDR3 protein: CASSKTGTGGQETQYF
V gene: TRBV19
clone size: NA
D gene: TRBD1
J gene: TRBJ2-5
CDR3 length: 16

CDR3 DNA: TGTGCCAGCACCCCGTCAAGCGGGCGTTCCATGAACACTGAAGCTTTCTTT
CDR3 protein: CASTPSSGRSMNTEAFF
V gene: TRBV6-1
clone size: NA
D gene: NA
J gene: TRBJ1-1
CDR3 length: 17

CDR3 DNA: TGTGCCAGCAGACCCGGACAGAGAACTTATGGCTACACCTTC
CDR3 protein: CASRPGQRTYGYTF
V gene: TRBV6-2/TRBV6-3
clone size: NA
D gene: NA
J gene: TRBJ1-2
CDR3 length: 14

CDR3 DNA: TGTGCCAGCCGCCGGGACAGGGAATACAATCAGCCCCAGCATTTT
CDR3 protein: CASRRDREYNQPQHF
V gene: TRBV6-1
clone size: few
D gene: TRBD1
J gene: TRBJ1-5
CDR3 length: 15

CDR3 DNA: TGTGCCACCAGTGATCCAGCGGGCAGGGACCGGGGCAATGAGCAGTTCTTC
CDR3 protein: CATSDPAGRDRGNEQFF
V gene: TRBV24-1
clone size: once
D gene: NA
J gene: TRBJ2-1
CDR3 length: 17

CDR3 DNA: TGCGCCAGCAGCTTTCTACAGGGGCAAGAGACCCAGTACTTC
CDR3 protein: CASSFLQGQETQYF
V gene: TRBV5-1
clone size: NA
D gene: TRBD1
J gene: TRBJ2-5
CDR3 length: 14

CDR3 DNA: TGCAGTGCTAGCGGGGTTGGGGGTAATTCACCCCTCCACTTT
CDR3 protein: CSASGVGGNSPLHF
V gene: TRBV20-1
clone size: few
D gene: NA
J gene: TRBJ1-6
CDR3 length: 14

CDR3 DNA: TGTGCCAGCCAGGGAACCTATTTTTCAGCTAACTATGGCTACACCTTC
CDR3 protein: CASQGTYFSANYGYTF
V gene: TRBV6-1
clone size: few
D gene: NA
J gene: TRBJ1-2
CDR3 length: 16

CDR3 DNA: TGTGCCAGAAAGGGTTGGGACAGGGTTGACCTAGAGGTTCGAAGCGATAAGAACGAAGAGACCCAGTACTTC
CDR3 protein: CARKGWDRVDLEVRSDKNEETQYF
V gene: TRBV6-1
clone size: few
D gene: TRBD1
J gene: TRBJ2-5
CDR3 length: 24

CDR3 DNA: TGCGCCAGCAGCTCAACCACAACAGGGTCAGGGTCAGATACGCAGTATTTT
CDR3 protein: CASSSTTTGSGSDTQYF
V gene: TRBV5-1
clone size: NA
D gene: NA
J gene: TRBJ2-3
CDR3 length: 17

CDR3 DNA: TGCAGTGCTCTTCCCGGGACAGGGAGCACAGATACGCAGTATTTT
CDR3 protein: CSALPGTGSTDTQYF
V gene: TRBV20-1
clone size: few
D gene: TRBD1
J gene: TRBJ2-3
CDR3 length: 15

CDR3 DNA: TGCAGTGCCACCCCCCCAAAGGGGGCGAGTTCACCCCTCCACTTT
CDR3 protein: CSATPPKGASSPLHF
V gene: TRBV20-1
clone size: once
D gene: TRBD1
J gene: TRBJ1-6
CDR3 length: 15

CDR3 DNA: TGTGCCTCCCTGGGAGCGGAGGGCCCCACAGATACGCAGTATTTT
CDR3 protein: CASLGAEGPTDTQYF
V gene: TRBV30
clone size: NA
D gene: NA
J gene: TRBJ2-3
CDR3 length: 15